This T cell receptor beta chain was captured in a study of cytomegalovirus exposure and HLA in healthy donors. Broader study findings: Cytomegalovirus association was assigned to under 200 TCR beta chains.

Germline CDR1 is KGHSH and CDR2 is LQKENI. Trimming cost V 3 bases and J 8 bases, with 20 bases left between them. The CDR3 sequence is 16 residues long. This clone is a singleton in its sample. Its antigen remains unidentified. Here immunoSEQ multiplex PCR was the method, and the copy in TCRdb shows in-frame clones only, minus some. The sample has about 220,000 clones; around nine tenths are singletons. The sequence was obtained from a man between 18 and 29 years old in good health and CMV-seronegative. The sample taken for sequencing was PBMCs. V is TRBV18 and J is TRBJ2-1, with a weak D call TRBD1 (5 bases). The CDR3 is CASSPPGFPLHDEQFF. CDR3 DNA: TGTGCCAGCTCACCGCCAGGGTTCCCCCTACACGATGAGCAGTTCTTC.